This T cell receptor (beta chain) originates from a study of control samples from healthy donors and cancer patients (dated by TCRdb to between 2020 and 2021). As to this clone: Its antigen target is currently unknown.

The library was generated by the immunoSEQ multiplex PCR assay. As stored in TCRdb, this immuneACCESS dataset retains in-frame rearrangements with V and J assigned. A fraction of the clones does not appear; measured against another copy, unresolved V genes explain less than half of the discrepancy, and the remainder lacks a known reason. The sample has fewer than 250,000 clones on record. The ten largest clones represent around 2% of the sample. The CDR3 measures 14 amino acids from cysteine to phenylalanine. The read is trimmed to its CDR3 DNA, 42 bases read in frame from base 1. For CDR1 and CDR2, the germline V gene lists KGHSH and LQKENI. Deletion took 6 bases off V and 4 bases off J, with a span of 14 bases between the germline ends.

The receptor was derived from a woman aged 30 to 39 in good health. The sample comprised blood. The rearranged chain carries TRBV18 and TRBJ2-3, with TRBD1 tentatively as D gene (5 bases match). The encoded CDR3 is CASSPPGRPDTQYF. The nucleotide sequence reads TGTGCCAGCTCCCCCCCAGGGCGCCCAGATACGCAGTATTTT.